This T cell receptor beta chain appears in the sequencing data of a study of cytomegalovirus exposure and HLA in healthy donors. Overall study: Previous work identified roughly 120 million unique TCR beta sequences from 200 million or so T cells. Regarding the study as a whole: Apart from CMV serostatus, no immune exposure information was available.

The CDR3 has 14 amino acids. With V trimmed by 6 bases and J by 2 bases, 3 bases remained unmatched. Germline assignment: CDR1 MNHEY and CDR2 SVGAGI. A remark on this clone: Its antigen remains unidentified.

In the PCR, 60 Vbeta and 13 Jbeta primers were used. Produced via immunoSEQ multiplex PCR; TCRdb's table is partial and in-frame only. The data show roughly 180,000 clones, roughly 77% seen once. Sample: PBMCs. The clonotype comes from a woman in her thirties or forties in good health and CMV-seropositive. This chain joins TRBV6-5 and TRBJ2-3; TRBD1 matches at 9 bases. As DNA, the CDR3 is TGTGCCAGCAGCCGGGACAGGGCCACAGATACGCAGTATTTT. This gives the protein CASSRDRATDTQYF.